Sequencing of this T cell receptor beta chain was carried out in a study of post-analysis software for immune sequencing data. V shed 6 bases and J 8 bases; nucleotides not matched to a gene: 9. The CDR3 runs 14 residues. Germline assignment: CDR1 MDHEN and CDR2 SYDVKM. This clonotype was seen more than once but under ten times. Its antigen remains unidentified. Included in the TCR beta cDNA libraries were unique molecular identifiers. The T cell input of roughly 0.85 to 11 million gave about 470,000 cDNA molecules. A single record per CDR3 protein comes from TCRdb applying MiXCR to the PCR reads. The sample carries roughly 540,000 distinct CDR3 sequences, approximately 34% recorded once. General observations from the study: Five TRBV segments were significantly more frequent in patients than in controls. TRBV5-6, TRBV5-1 and TRBV20-1 were among these segments. F measure grouped same-batch samples tightly together.

Sample: blood. This clonotype originated in a girl aged 2-17 years with multiple sclerosis. J is TRBJ1-4 and V is TRBV28; 7 bases match TRBD1. The CDR3 coding sequence is TGTGCCAGCAGCCCCGACAGGGTACGGGAAAAACTGTTTTTT. Translation: CASSPDRVREKLFF.